The 25 T cell receptor beta chains in this list originate from one sample, sequenced in a study of blood T cell repertoires in COVID-19. TCRdb's copy holds only in-frame clones and misses some; the assay was immunoSEQ multiplex PCR. The data contain about 83,000 clones, about 82% of them singletons. Specimen: peripheral blood. These receptors were collected from a man over 45 with active COVID-19.

This clone was detected once. V and J are TRBV6-6 and TRBJ1-2; the match to TRBD1 covers 9 bases. V trimming: 7 bases; J trimming: 4 bases; junction bases outside the gene matches: 4. The CDR3 has 13 residues. CDR1 is MNHNY, CDR2 SVGAGI, per germline (reference sequence). The CDR3 bases are TGTGCCAGCACGGCGGACAGGGGCTATGGCTACACCTTC. This gives the protein CASTADRGYGYTF.

This clone appeared a single time. The rearrangement uses TRBV6-1 and TRBJ2-7; D is unclear. Trimming cost V 1 base and J 1 base, with 11 bases left between them. This CDR3 has 15 residues. The germline V gene has CDR1 MNHNS and CDR2 SASEGT. CDR3 DNA: TGTGCCAGCAGTGAAGGGATTTTCGGGTCCTACGAGCAGTACTTC. Protein product: CASSEGIFGSYEQYF.

The rearrangement joins TRBV4-2 to TRBJ1-1; tentatively, D is TRBD1 (6 bases). Trimming stripped 4 bases from V and 0 bases from J, with 18 bases between. The CDR3 is 17 amino acids. The germline gives CDR1 LGHNA, CDR2 YNFKEQ. The CDR3 DNA is TGTGCCAGCAGCCCCTCAGGACAGACCCGAATGAACACTGAAGCTTTCTTT. Translating it yields CASSPSGQTRMNTEAFF.

The V gene is TRBV28, the J gene TRBJ2-1; maybe TRBD1 (5 bases). CDR1 and CDR2 (germline): MDHEN, SYDVKM. The germline V and J ends were trimmed by 3 bases and 8 bases, with 14 bases remaining between them. The CDR3 is made up of 14 amino acids. CDR3 in amino acids: CASSFTGSFDEQFF. The DNA of the CDR3 is TGTGCCAGCAGTTTCACAGGTTCGTTCGATGAGCAGTTCTTC.

The rearrangement uses TRBV28 and TRBJ2-2; TRBD2 aligns across 7 bases. CDR1 and CDR2 from the germline V gene are MDHEN and SYDVKM. There are 15 residues in the CDR3. V was pared by 3 bases and J by 7 bases, with 8 bases of the junction left unmatched. The CDR3 DNA reads as TGTGCCAGCAGTTTCCTAGCGGAAGGGAACGGGGAGCTGTTTTTT. Its translation is CASSFLAEGNGELFF.

In nucleotides, the CDR3 is TGCGCCAGCAGCCAAGTGGAATACTATCCAAGCTCCTATAATTCACCCCTCCACTTT. This gives the protein CASSQVEYYPSSYNSPLHF. The chain combines TRBV4-1 with TRBJ1-6; no firm D call. Per germline, CDR1 MGHRA and CDR2 YSYEKL. The CDR3 extends over 19 amino acids. Trimming pared 1 base from V and 0 bases from J, leaving 16 bases between.

The V and J genes are TRBV28 and TRBJ2-3, with a tentative D call TRBD2 (6 bases). The CDR3 has 15 amino acids. Trimming took off 3 bases at V and 4 bases at J, with 14 bases between the two ends. Germline CDR1 and CDR2: MDHEN and SYDVKM. Here the CDR3 DNA reads TGTGCCAGCAGTTTGTTGGGGGGTATCGCAGATACGCAGTATTTT. Encoded protein: CASSLLGGIADTQYF.

This clone was counted once. J is TRBJ1-1 and V is TRBV5-6, with 8 bases identical to TRBD1. Trimming took 4 bases from V and 9 from J; bases not matched to a gene: 5. Germline V gives CDR1 SGHDT, CDR2 YYEEEE. The CDR3 covers 12 residues. CDR3 nucleotides: TGTGCCAGCAGCGTGGACAGGGACCAAGCTTTCTTT. Translating it yields CASSVDRDQAFF. Together with reference TRBV5-6 and TRBJ1-1, the CDR3 gives the full variable domain: DAGVTQSPTHLIKTRGQQVTLRCSPKSGHDTVSWYQQALGQGPQFIFQYYEEEERQRGNFPDRFSGHQFPNYSSELNVNALLLGDSALYLCASSVDRDQAFFGQGTRLTVV.

The chain joins TRBV3-1 (or the pseudogene TRBV3-2) to TRBJ1-4; D is undetermined. Between the trimmed V and J ends, which lost 3 bases and 11 bases, there was a span of 16 bases. The CDR3 runs 14 residues. The germline V gene has CDR1 LGHDT and CDR2 YNNKEL (reference sequence). CDR3 DNA sequence: TGTGCCAGCAGCCAGCTCACGGGGAGTAAGAAACTGTTTTTT. It is translated as CASSQLTGSKKLFF.

The chain employs TRBV5-1 and TRBJ2-4; TRBD2 is a possible D gene (7 bases). V was clipped by 0 bases and J by 0 bases, with 13 bases between them. This CDR3 is 17 amino acids long. Per the germline V gene, CDR1 is SGHRS and CDR2 is YFSETQ. For the CDR3, the DNA is TGCGCCAGCAGCTTGGAGTGGGGGGGCCTAGCCAAAAACATTCAGTACTTC. This gives the protein CASSLEWGGLAKNIQYF.

The chain uses TRBV10-3 and TRBJ1-3; a possible D gene is TRBD1 (5 bases). The germline V gene has CDR1 ENHRY and CDR2 SYGVKD. Deletions cut 6 bases from V and 4 bases from J, with 13 bases between. The CDR3 consists of 14 residues. DNA for the CDR3: TGTGCCATCAGAGGGGCAGACTCAGGAAACACCATATATTTT. Amino acid sequence: CAIRGADSGNTIYF.

CDR3 sequence reads: CASSSLDRGYYNEQFF. The CDR3 DNA is TGTGCCAGCAGCTCCCTGGACAGGGGCTACTACAATGAGCAGTTCTTC. The chain joins TRBV7-3 to TRBJ2-1; TRBD1 matches 9 bases. CDR1 is SGHTA and CDR2 is FQGTGA in the germline V gene. Trimming removed 4 bases from V and 3 bases from J; junction bases left unmatched: 7. The CDR3 spans 16 residues.

The chain uses TRBV19 and TRBJ2-1; TRBD2 matches 8 bases. V dropped 3 bases and J dropped 0; count of bases not matched to a gene: 4. The CDR3 sequence is 16 residues long. In germline, CDR1 is LNHDA, CDR2 SQIVND (reference sequence). This CDR3 reads CASSIGLAYSYNEQFF. The CDR3 nucleotides are TGTGCCAGTAGTATTGGACTAGCCTACTCCTACAATGAGCAGTTCTTC.

This chain uses TRBV7-2 with TRBJ2-5; 9 nucleotides match TRBD1. Losses at the gene ends were 5 bases for V and 6 bases for J; bases not matched to a gene: 10. The germline V gene has CDR1 SGHTA and CDR2 FQGNSA. The CDR3 has 15 residues. This CDR3 reads CASSPQGAGLKTQYF. As DNA, the CDR3 is TGTGCCAGCAGCCCACAGGGGGCGGGGTTGAAGACCCAGTACTTC.

The gene calls are TRBV28 and TRBJ2-7, with D perhaps matching TRBD1 (7 bases). The V gene lost 7 bases and the J gene lost 5 bases, with 18 bases spanning the gap. CDR1 and CDR2 from the germline V gene are MDHEN and SYDVKM. The length of the CDR3 is 14 residues. CDR3 in DNA: TGTGCCAGCATGAGCCCACAGGGGACTCACGAGCAGTACTTC. Encoded protein: CASMSPQGTHEQYF.

This chain connects TRBV7-9 to TRBJ1-2; perhaps TRBD1 as D (5 bases). V was clipped by 5 bases and J by 0 bases, with 7 bases between them. This CDR3 has 13 amino acids. CDR1 is SEHNR and CDR2 is FQNEAQ in the germline V gene (reference sequence). CDR3 protein: CASSPDTNYGYTF. For the CDR3, the DNA is TGTGCCAGCAGCCCGGACACTAACTATGGCTACACCTTC.

This chain links TRBV15 with TRBJ2-3; TRBD1 matches 7 bases. The V and J ends lost 1 base and 8 bases, in that order; junction bases with no gene match: 0. The CDR3 sequence is 12 residues long. Germline loops: CDR1 LNHNV, CDR2 YYDKDF (reference sequence). As DNA, the CDR3 is TGTGCCACCAGCAGAGGGGACAGTACGCAGTATTTT. This sequence encodes CATSRGDSTQYF.

The rearrangement uses TRBV4-1 and TRBJ2-7; D is possibly TRBD2 (6 bases). The CDR3 is 14 residues long. V was clipped by 2 bases and J by 2 bases, with 10 bases between them. Germline lookup yields CDR1 MGHRA and CDR2 YSYEKL. DNA for the CDR3: TGCGCCAGCAGCCAACGCGGGGCAACCTACGAGCAGTACTTC. It yields the protein CASSQRGATYEQYF.

J is TRBJ2-7 and V is TRBV6-7; D is unresolved. TRBV6-7 is sorted into the ORF group, with uncertain function. The V end was cut by 4 bases, the J end by 3 bases, with 10 bases between. The CDR3 length is 13 residues. As DNA, the CDR3 is TGTGCCAGCAGTTCCCGACATCACTACGAGCAGTACTTC. This translates into CASSSRHHYEQYF.

The V call is TRBV18, the J call TRBJ1-2; D is possibly TRBD1 (6 bases). The CDR3 loop spans 13 amino acids. Trimming took 2 bases from V and 8 from J, leaving 12 bases between them. Germline V lookup: CDR1 KGHSH, CDR2 LQKENI. The CDR3 spells CASSPGTGTGYTF. The CDR3 DNA reads as TGTGCCAGCTCACCAGGAACAGGGACGGGCTACACCTTC.

As DNA, the CDR3 is TGTGCCAGCAGCCTGACTTGGACAGGGCAGGGAAATAGCAATCAGCCCCAGCATTTT. Protein product: CASSLTWTGQGNSNQPQHF. The V call is TRBV7-9, the J call TRBJ1-5, with TRBD1 matching over 8 bases. The CDR3 has 19 residues. The V and J ends lost 5 bases and 0 bases, in that order; junction bases with no gene match: 15. The germline CDR1 and CDR2 sequences are SEHNR and FQNEAQ (reference sequence).

This CDR3 reads CASSQDGGDGGTEAFF. DNA for the CDR3: TGTGCCAGCAGCCAGGACGGGGGAGACGGAGGCACTGAAGCTTTCTTT. J is TRBJ1-1 and V is TRBV7-9, with D possibly TRBD1 on 5 matching bases. The CDR3 extends over 16 amino acids. Germline V gene lookup returns CDR1 SEHNR and CDR2 FQNEAQ (reference sequence). V shed 5 bases and J shed 4 bases, with 20 bases lying between them.

This chain joins TRBV3-1 (or the pseudogene TRBV3-2) and TRBJ2-7; maybe TRBD2 (6 bases). CDR3 size: 12 residues. Trimming took 4 bases from V and 6 from J, leaving 10 bases between them. CDR1 and CDR2 (germline): LGHDT, YNNKEL (reference sequence). In DNA form, the CDR3 reads TGTGCCAGCAGCCTGCTCGGGGGCGAGCAGTACTTC. It yields the protein CASSLLGGEQYF.

This chain links TRBV5-6 with TRBJ1-5; 8 bases map to TRBD1. This CDR3 is built from 15 residues. Looked up from germline, CDR1 is SGHDT and CDR2 is YYEEEE. V trimming: 3 bases; J trimming: 6 bases; junction bases outside the gene matches: 8. The CDR3 protein is CASSSGQGPGQPQHF. The CDR3 region has the DNA TGTGCCAGCAGCTCTGGACAGGGCCCGGGTCAGCCCCAGCATTTT. The variable domain in full, with the rest retrieved from reference TRBV5-6 and TRBJ1-5, is DAGVTQSPTHLIKTRGQQVTLRCSPKSGHDTVSWYQQALGQGPQFIFQYYEEEERQRGNFPDRFSGHQFPNYSSELNVNALLLGDSALYLCASSSGQGPGQPQHFGDGTRLSIL.

The V gene is TRBV18, the J gene TRBJ2-1; D gene ambiguous. The CDR3 loop spans 11 amino acids. V was shortened by 1 base and J by 10 bases, with 5 bases between the two germline ends. Germline CDR1 is KGHSH and CDR2 is LQKENI. CDR3 sequence: CASSPRVEQFF. The CDR3 bases are TGTGCCAGCTCACCACGAGTGGAGCAGTTCTTC.